The sequence of this T cell receptor (beta chain) was determined in a study of cytomegalovirus exposure and HLA in healthy donors. At the level of the study: Per a later analysis, the roughly 680 first-cohort and some 110 validation repertoires shared one platform. Study-level results: Published work reported that the classifier diagnosed cytomegalovirus status with high specificity and sensitivity. The study recorded over 150 TCR beta chains that were cytomegalovirus-associated. Most TCR sequences showed up rarely, but some public TCRs showed up in many donors.

The assay was immunoSEQ multiplex PCR, and TCRdb's table has in-frame clones only and misses some. The table has 330,000 or so clones, more than 80% seen once; the top ten hold around 0.8%. Turning to this clone: Its antigen is currently unknown.

Sample: PBMCs. This sequence originates from a woman between 18 and 29 years old in good health and CMV-seronegative.

The CDR3 is CASSVEPGQTSGEQFF. CDR3 in DNA: TGTGCCAGCAGCGTAGAACCGGGACAGACATCCGGGGAGCAGTTCTTC. The chain has TRBV9 and TRBJ2-1, with TRBD1 matching 7 bases. Per germline, CDR1 SGDLS and CDR2 YYNGEE. With V trimmed by 0 bases and J by 10 bases, 13 bases remained unmatched. This CDR3 is 16 amino acids long.